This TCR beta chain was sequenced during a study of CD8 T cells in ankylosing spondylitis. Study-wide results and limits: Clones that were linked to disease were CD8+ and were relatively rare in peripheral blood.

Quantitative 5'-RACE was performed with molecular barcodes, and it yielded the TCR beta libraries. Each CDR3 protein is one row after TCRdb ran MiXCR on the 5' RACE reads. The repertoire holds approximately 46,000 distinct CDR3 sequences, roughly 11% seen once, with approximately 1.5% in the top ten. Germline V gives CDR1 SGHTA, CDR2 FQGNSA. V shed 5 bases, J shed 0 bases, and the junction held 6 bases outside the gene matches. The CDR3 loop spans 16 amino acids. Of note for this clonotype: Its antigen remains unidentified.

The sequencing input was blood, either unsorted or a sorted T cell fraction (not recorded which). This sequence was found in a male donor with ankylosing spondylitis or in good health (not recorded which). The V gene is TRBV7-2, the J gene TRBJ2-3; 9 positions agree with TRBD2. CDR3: CASSPWRGGSTDTQYF. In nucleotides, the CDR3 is TGTGCCAGCAGCCCGTGGCGGGGGGGTAGCACAGATACGCAGTATTTT.